This TCR beta chain came from a study of blood T cell repertoires in COVID-19. Study summary: Acute-phase and convalescent COVID-19 samples originated in the United States, Italy and Spain.

In the authors' methods: Amplification of reference gene primers was used by the study to estimate nucleated cell counts. Repertoires were generated with immunoSEQ multiplex PCR, while TCRdb's copy carries only in-frame clones and drops some. V and J calls and clone size are given by that table; D and trimming were obtained from the DNA. In the table there are 300,000 to 450,000 clones, 70% to 90% of which are singletons. Across about 22 US areas, participants ranged in age from roughly 18 to 89 years. Grouping used clinical history reported by participants in a survey and questionnaire. The origin of this receptor is a man aged 40-50 years in a cohort exposed to, infected with or recovered from COVID-19 (not recorded which). Sequenced: PBMCs or T cells enriched from blood (not recorded which).

The CDR3 DNA is TGTGCCAGCAGTTTGAAACCTCTTACAGAAGGCAACTCTGGAAACACCATATATTTT. Residues: CASSLKPLTEGNSGNTIYF. This chain joins TRBV27 and TRBJ1-3, with D unclear. Looked up from germline, CDR1 is MNHEY and CDR2 is SMNVEV (reference sequence). CDR3 length: 19 amino acids. V was pared by 3 bases and J by 0 bases, with 21 bases between.